This section outlines one T cell receptor (beta chain) sequence together with its context. This sample is drawn from a study of blood T cell repertoires in COVID-19. For the study at large: There were acute and convalescent COVID-19 samples, and they came from the United States, Italy and Spain.

Some clones are missing from TCRdb's copy, which holds only in-frame ones; the method was immunoSEQ multiplex PCR. The sample holds tens of thousands of clones, roughly 80% seen once. The CDR3 spans 13 residues. Trimming shortened V by 4 bases and J by 11 bases, and 17 bases separated the two germline ends. V is TRBV12-3 or TRBV12-4 and J is TRBJ1-1, with D perhaps TRBD1 (5 bases). The TCR originated in a man aged 65 to 85 with acute or convalescent COVID-19. The source material was peripheral blood. Here the CDR3 reads CASSSAYTGVAFF. In DNA form, the CDR3 reads TGTGCCAGCAGTTCCGCATACACAGGCGTCGCTTTCTTT.